Below, 7 T cell receptor beta chains from the same sample are listed, as sequenced in a study of response to subunit inactivated influenza vaccine. Each CDR3 protein is one row after TCRdb ran MiXCR on the RT-PCR reads. The data contain around 790,000 distinct CDR3 sequences, 21% of them seen just once; the ten biggest clones take up roughly a tenth. The starting material was PBMCs from blood, obtained 5 days after vaccination. These receptors came from a man aged 45-65 years who received an inactivated influenza vaccine.

The V gene is TRBV10-3, the J gene TRBJ1-1; 9 bases align to TRBD1. Germline trimming cut 6 bases from V and 4 bases from J; bases unmatched to any gene: 6. Looked up from germline, CDR1 is ENHRY and CDR2 is SYGVKD. The CDR3 is 14 residues long. This CDR3 is CAISRQGGATEAFF. The CDR3 bases are TGTGCCATCAGCCGACAGGGGGGTGCCACTGAAGCTTTCTTT.

This clonotype was found many times. This chain joins TRBV24-1 and TRBJ2-1; D unclear. Germline CDR1 reads KGHDR; CDR2 reads SFDVKD. CDR3 length: 15 residues. Trimming shortened V by 3 bases and J by 0 bases, and 8 bases separated the two germline ends. This CDR3 is CATSDLPDSYNEQFF. The DNA of the CDR3 is TGTGCCACCAGTGATCTCCCCGACTCCTACAATGAGCAGTTCTTC.

J is TRBJ1-1 and V is TRBV5-1, with TRBD1 matching 7 bases. The CDR3 contains 15 residues. Trimming cost V 4 bases and J 7 bases; bases outside gene matches: 13. Germline loops: CDR1 SGHRS, CDR2 YFSETQ. CDR3 coding DNA: TGCGCCAGCAGCGCCACACGGGGACAGCTGAATGAAGCTTTCTTT. It yields the protein CASSATRGQLNEAFF.

In its sample, this clonotype was seen a few times. The V and J genes are TRBV3-1 and TRBJ2-4; weak D call: TRBD1 (6 bases). Trimming stripped 4 bases from V and 7 bases from J, with 23 bases between. The CDR3 totals 17 residues. CDR1 and CDR2 (germline): LGHDT, YNNKEL (reference sequence). This CDR3 is CASSPSPTGYQTNIQYF. DNA for the CDR3: TGTGCCAGCAGCCCCTCCCCAACAGGGTACCAAACGAACATTCAGTACTTC.

V is TRBV7-2 and J is TRBJ2-5; D may be TRBD2 (6 bases). The V gene's germline CDR1 is SGHTA and CDR2 FQGNSA. This CDR3 is built from 14 residues. Trimming removed 3 bases from V and 5 bases from J, with 13 bases in between. Here the CDR3 DNA reads TGTGCCAGCAGCTTCCAGGGCGCGGGGGAGACCCAGTACTTC. Translation gives CASSFQGAGETQYF.

This clonotype has more than one count but fewer than ten. The chain has TRBV24-1 and TRBJ2-3, with D possibly TRBD2 on 5 matching bases. The CDR3 length is 16 residues. Germline CDR1 and CDR2: KGHDR and SFDVKD. V was clipped by 0 bases and J by 2 bases, with 11 bases between them. The CDR3 bases are TGTGCCACCAGTGATTTGACGGGGATGAACACAGATACGCAGTATTTT. This translates into CATSDLTGMNTDTQYF.

This clonotype was found a few times. V and J are TRBV20-1 and TRBJ2-2, with a tentative D call TRBD1 (6 bases). V lost 3 bases and J 3 bases, leaving 17 bases between the germline ends. Germline CDR1 is DFQATT and CDR2 is SNEGSKA (reference sequence). The CDR3 totals 16 residues. The CDR3 DNA reads TGCAGTGCTAGCCAAGGTTACAGGGCCTACACCGGGGAGCTGTTTTTT. Its translation is CSASQGYRAYTGELFF.